The entry below gives a single T cell receptor beta chain sequence along with its context. The data were taken from a study of patients and donors after allogeneic stem cell transplantation. TCRdb re-analysed the RT-PCR reads in MiXCR, keeping a single row per CDR3 protein. The sample lists about 410,000 distinct CDR3 sequences, 16% occurring once. The sample was blood, either unsorted or a sorted T cell fraction (not recorded which). This receptor was obtained from a human donor who was either an allogeneic HSCT recipient or a stem cell or donor lymphocyte infusion donor (not recorded which). It is not recorded whose cells these are; they may come from a transplant donor.

The CDR3 spells CARATVRQGTSTDTQYF. For the CDR3, the DNA is TGTGCCAGAGCCACGGTGAGACAGGGGACTAGCACAGATACGCAGTATTTT. The J gene is TRBJ2-3, the V gene TRBV21-1; TRBD1, the table's D call, lacks a check against the DNA. TRBV21-1 is termed a pseudogene. The CDR3 is made up of 17 amino acids.